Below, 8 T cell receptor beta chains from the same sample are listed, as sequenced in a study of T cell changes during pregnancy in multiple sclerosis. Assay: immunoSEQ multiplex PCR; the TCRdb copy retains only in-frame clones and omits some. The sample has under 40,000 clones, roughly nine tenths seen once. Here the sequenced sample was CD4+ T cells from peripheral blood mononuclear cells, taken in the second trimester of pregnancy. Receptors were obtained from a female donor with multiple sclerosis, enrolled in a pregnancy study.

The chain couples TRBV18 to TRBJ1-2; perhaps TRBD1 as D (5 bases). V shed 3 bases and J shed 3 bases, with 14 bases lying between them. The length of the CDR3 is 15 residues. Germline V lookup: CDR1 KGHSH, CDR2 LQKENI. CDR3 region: CASSPGGTSYYGYTF. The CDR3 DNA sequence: TGTGCCAGCTCACCGGGGGGTACATCGTACTATGGCTACACCTTC.

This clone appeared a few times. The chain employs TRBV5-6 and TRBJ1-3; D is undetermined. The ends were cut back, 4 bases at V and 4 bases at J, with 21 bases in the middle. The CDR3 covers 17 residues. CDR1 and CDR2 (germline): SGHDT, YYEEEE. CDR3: CASSPIPGARSGNTIYF. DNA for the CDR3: TGTGCCAGCAGCCCAATCCCGGGAGCCCGGTCGGGAAACACCATATATTTT.

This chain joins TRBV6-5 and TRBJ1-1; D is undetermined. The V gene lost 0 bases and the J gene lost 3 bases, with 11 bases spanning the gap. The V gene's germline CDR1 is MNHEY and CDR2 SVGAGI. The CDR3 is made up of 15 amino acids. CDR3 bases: TGTGCCAGCAGTTACTCTTCTCGACGGGACACTGAAGCTTTCTTT. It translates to CASSYSSRRDTEAFF.

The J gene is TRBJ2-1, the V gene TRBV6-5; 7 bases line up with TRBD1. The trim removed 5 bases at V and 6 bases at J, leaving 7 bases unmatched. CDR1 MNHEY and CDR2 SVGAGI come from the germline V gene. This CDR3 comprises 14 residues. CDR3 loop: CASSQPTGPNEQFF. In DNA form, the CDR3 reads TGTGCCAGCAGTCAGCCGACAGGGCCCAATGAGCAGTTCTTC.

CDR3 residues: CASIEGSIQYF. In nucleotides, the CDR3 is TGTGCCAGCATCGAGGGAAGCATTCAGTACTTC. V and J are TRBV27 and TRBJ2-4, with a tentative D call TRBD2 (5 bases). The CDR3 sequence is 11 residues long. The germline V and J ends were trimmed by 7 bases and 9 bases, with 10 bases remaining between them. Germline V CDR1 and CDR2: MNHEY, SMNVEV (reference sequence).

CDR3 sequence: CASSAGTSGATDTQYF. The CDR3, as DNA: TGTGCCAGCAGCGCCGGGACTAGCGGGGCCACAGATACGCAGTATTTT. The chain joins TRBV9 to TRBJ2-3, with TRBD2 matching over 13 bases. Germline trimming cut 3 bases from V and 2 bases from J; bases unmatched to any gene: 3. The V gene's germline CDR1 is SGDLS and CDR2 YYNGEE. There are 16 residues in the CDR3. Based on the CDR3 plus reference TRBV9 and TRBJ2-3, the full variable domain is DSGVTQTPKHLITATGQRVTLRCSPRSGDLSVYWYQQSLDQGLQFLIQYYNGEERAKGNILERFSAQQFPDLHSELNLSSLELGDSALYFCASSAGTSGATDTQYFGPGTRLTVL.

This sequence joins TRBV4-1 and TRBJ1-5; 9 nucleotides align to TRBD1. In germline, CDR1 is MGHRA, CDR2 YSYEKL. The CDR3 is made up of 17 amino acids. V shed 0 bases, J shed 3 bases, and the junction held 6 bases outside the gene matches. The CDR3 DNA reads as TGCGCCAGCAGCCAAGAACAGGGGGCGGGATCCAATCAGCCCCAGCATTTT. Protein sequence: CASSQEQGAGSNQPQHF.

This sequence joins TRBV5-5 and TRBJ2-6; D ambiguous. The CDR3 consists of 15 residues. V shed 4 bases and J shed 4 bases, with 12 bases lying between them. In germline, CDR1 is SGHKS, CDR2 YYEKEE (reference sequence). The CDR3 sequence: CASSLFKAGANVLTF. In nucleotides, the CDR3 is TGTGCCAGCAGCCTATTCAAAGCCGGGGCCAACGTCCTGACTTTC.